This passage covers 12 T cell receptor beta chains from one sample sequenced in a study of shared clonotypes between healthy human individuals. Only in-frame clones appear in the TCRdb table, and some are missing; sequencing was by immunoSEQ multiplex PCR. The data contain under 600,000 clones, nearly 80% of them singletons. The specimen sequenced was PBMCs. The receptors were gathered from a woman between 40 and 55 years old in good health. Some clones in this sample may be carry-over from other donors' samples.

The table lists this clone with a few counts. The chain couples TRBV19 to TRBJ2-7; 7 nucleotides agree with TRBD2. J was trimmed by 2 bases and V by 10 bases; bases with no gene match: 8. Germline CDR1 reads LNHDA; CDR2 reads SQIVND (reference sequence). CDR3 size: 13 residues. CDR3 region: CATSGREPYEQYF. CDR3 DNA sequence: TGTGCCACCTCGGGGCGGGAGCCCTACGAGCAGTACTTC.

The gene calls are TRBV7-6 and TRBJ2-7, with D perhaps assigned TRBD1 or TRBD2 (6 bases each). V was shortened by 5 bases and J by 6 bases, with 17 bases between the two germline ends. This CDR3 has 14 amino acids. The V gene's germline CDR1 is SGHVS and CDR2 FNYEAQ. The CDR3 region has the DNA TGTGCCAGCAGCCAAGGAGGGGGGCTGGGCGAGCAGTACTTC. It yields the protein CASSQGGGLGEQYF. Full variable domain (outside the CDR3, taken from reference TRBV7-6 and TRBJ2-7): GAGVSQSPRYKVTKRGQDVALRCDPISGHVSLYWYRQALGQGPEFLTYFNYEAQQDKSGLPNDRFSAERPEGSISTLTIQRTEQRDSAMYRCASSQGGGLGEQYFGPGTRLTVT.

V and J are TRBV5-1 and TRBJ2-3; D ambiguous. The CDR3 runs 16 residues. Germline V lookup: CDR1 SGHRS, CDR2 YFSETQ. V lost 0 bases and J lost 0, with 11 bases in between. The CDR3 is CASSLVGRFSTDTQYF. Here the CDR3 DNA reads TGCGCCAGCAGCTTGGTTGGTCGCTTTAGCACAGATACGCAGTATTTT.

This clone was seen a handful of times. The chain joins TRBV28 to TRBJ2-7, with 8 bases fitting TRBD1. V trimming: 4 bases; J trimming: 3 bases; junction bases outside the gene matches: 2. Per germline, CDR1 MDHEN and CDR2 SYDVKM. This CDR3 has 13 amino acids. The CDR3 reads CASSSTGVYEQYF. CDR3 in DNA: TGTGCCAGCAGTTCGACAGGGGTCTACGAGCAGTACTTC.

This clone has just a few counts. The chain has TRBV30 and TRBJ1-5; no reliable D call. Trimming stripped 3 bases from V and 5 bases from J, with 11 bases between. The CDR3 spans 13 residues. Germline V gene data show CDR1 as GTSNPN and CDR2 as SVGIG (reference sequence). The CDR3 sequence: CAWSPRRDQPQHF. CDR3 nucleotides: TGTGCCTGGAGCCCTAGACGGGATCAGCCCCAGCATTTT.

The J gene is TRBJ1-2, the V gene TRBV5-4; 9 bases map to TRBD1. J gave up 0 bases and V 3 bases, and 6 bases lay outside the gene matches. CDR3 length: 16 residues. The germline V gene encodes CDR1 SGHNT and CDR2 YYREEE (reference sequence). DNA of the CDR3: TGTGCCAGCAGCTCCCCGGGACAGGGATCTAACTATGGCTACACCTTC. It yields the protein CASSSPGQGSNYGYTF.

In its sample, this clone was seen once. The V gene is TRBV5-6, the J gene TRBJ2-6, with a tentative D call TRBD1 (6 bases). V dropped 4 bases and J dropped 2 bases, with 10 bases sitting between them. Germline V gives CDR1 SGHDT, CDR2 YYEEEE. There are 15 residues in the CDR3. CDR3 residues: CASSATGTGANVLTF. The DNA of the CDR3 is TGTGCCAGCAGCGCTACAGGGACTGGGGCCAACGTCCTGACTTTC.

The genes are TRBV7-3 and TRBJ2-1, with 10 bases that match TRBD2. Germline assignment: CDR1 SGHTA and CDR2 FQGTGA. The CDR3 is made up of 17 amino acids. V lost 3 bases, J lost 8 bases, and 13 bases stayed unmatched. CDR3 in amino acids: CASSLQGGAGGAHEQFF. CDR3 DNA sequence: TGTGCCAGCAGCTTGCAGGGTGGAGCGGGAGGGGCTCATGAGCAGTTCTTC.

This clone was seen a handful of times. The chain couples TRBV4-1 to TRBJ1-1; D uncertain. Germline CDR1 and CDR2: MGHRA and YSYEKL. Between the trimmed V and J ends, which lost 4 bases and 3 bases, there was a span of 12 bases. CDR3 length: 14 residues. The CDR3 sequence: CASSRPTIDTEAFF. In DNA, the CDR3 is TGCGCCAGCAGCCGCCCGACGATAGACACTGAAGCTTTCTTT.

The chain couples TRBV6-1 to TRBJ1-5; unclear D gene. This CDR3 has 13 amino acids. Germline lookup yields CDR1 MNHNS and CDR2 SASEGT. V dropped 1 base and J dropped 9 bases, with 10 bases sitting between them. The CDR3, as DNA: TGTGCCAGCAGTGAAGGCGCTCAACGGCCCCAGCATTTT. Encoded protein: CASSEGAQRPQHF.

The V and J genes are TRBV4-1 and TRBJ2-5; the match to TRBD2 covers 8 bases. CDR1 is MGHRA, CDR2 YSYEKL, per germline. This CDR3 has 15 residues. Trimming removed 3 bases from V and 1 base from J; junction bases left unmatched: 4. The chain's CDR3 is CASSHPGTSQETQYF. The CDR3 nucleotides read TGCGCCAGCAGCCATCCCGGGACTAGCCAAGAGACCCAGTACTTC.

This clone was found once. J is TRBJ2-5 and V is TRBV29-1; no clear D. The CDR3 is 11 residues long. Germline V gene data show CDR1 as SQVTM and CDR2 as ANQGSEA. The germline V and J ends were trimmed by 7 bases and 2 bases, with 8 bases remaining between them. CDR3 in DNA: TGCAGCGCCACGCCTCAAGAGACCCAGTACTTC. This translates into CSATPQETQYF.